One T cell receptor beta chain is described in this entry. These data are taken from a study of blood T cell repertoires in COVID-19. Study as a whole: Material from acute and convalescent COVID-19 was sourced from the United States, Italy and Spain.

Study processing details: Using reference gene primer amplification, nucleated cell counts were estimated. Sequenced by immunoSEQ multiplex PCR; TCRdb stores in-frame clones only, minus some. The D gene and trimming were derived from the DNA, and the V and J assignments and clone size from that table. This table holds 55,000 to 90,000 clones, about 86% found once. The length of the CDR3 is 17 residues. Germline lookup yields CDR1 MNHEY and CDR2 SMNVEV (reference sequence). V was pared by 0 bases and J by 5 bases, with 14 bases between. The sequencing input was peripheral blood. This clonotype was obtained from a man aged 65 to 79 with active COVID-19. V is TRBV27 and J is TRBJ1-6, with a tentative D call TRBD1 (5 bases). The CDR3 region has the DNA TGTGCCAGCAGTTTATCTTTTAGGGGTTCGAATAATTCACCCCTCCACTTT. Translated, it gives CASSLSFRGSNNSPLHF.